This record covers a single T cell receptor (beta chain). This record belongs to a study of blood T cell repertoires in COVID-19. The wider study: Both acute and convalescent COVID-19 samples were obtained from the United States, Italy and Spain. From T cells, B-cell-depleted T cells, or PBMCs came the material, which was cDNA or gDNA.

In the authors' workflow: Estimates of nucleated cell counts were drawn from the amplification of reference gene primers. Clones were sequenced by immunoSEQ multiplex PCR, and TCRdb holds only the in-frame ones, with some missing. That table furnishes V, J and clone size, whereas the DNA furnished D and trimming. The table shows around 130,000 clones, with 80% to 90% occurring only once. V lost 6 bases, J lost 5 bases, and 19 bases lay in between. Germline V gene lookup returns CDR1 KGHSH and CDR2 LQKENI. This CDR3 is built from 15 residues. Sequencing was done on a sample of peripheral blood. This TCR was sampled from a human donor in a cohort sampled during active COVID-19. V is TRBV18 and J is TRBJ2-5, with D unclear. Written as DNA, the CDR3 is TGTGCCAGCTCGCTCGCGACCGGCGGATCGGAGACCCAGTACTTC. Its translation is CASSLATGGSETQYF.